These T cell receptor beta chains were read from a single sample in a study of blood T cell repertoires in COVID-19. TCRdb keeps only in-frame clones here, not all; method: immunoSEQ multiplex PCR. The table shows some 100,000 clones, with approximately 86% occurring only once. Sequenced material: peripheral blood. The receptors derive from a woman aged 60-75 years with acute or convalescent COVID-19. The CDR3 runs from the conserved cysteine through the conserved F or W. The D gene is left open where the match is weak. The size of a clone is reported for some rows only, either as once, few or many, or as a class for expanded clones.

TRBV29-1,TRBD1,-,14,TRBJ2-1,TGCAGCGTGGTGGGACAGGCGAAGGGGAATGAGCAGTTCTTC,CSVVGQAKGNEQFF
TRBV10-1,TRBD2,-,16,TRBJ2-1,TGCGCCAGCAGTGACCAACCTAGCGGGGGCTACAATGAGCAGTTCTTC,CASSDQPSGGYNEQFF
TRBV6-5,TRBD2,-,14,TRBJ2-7,TGTGCCAGCATAAGGTCTAGCGGGAGCTACGAGCAGTACTTC,CASIRSSGSYEQYF
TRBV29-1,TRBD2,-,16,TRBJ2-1,TGCAGCGGTGATCCGGGACTAGCGGGAGTTGGCAATGAGCAGTTCTTC,CSGDPGLAGVGNEQFF
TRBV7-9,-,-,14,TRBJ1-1,TGTGCCAGCAGCCCTCAGGTGTTGAACACTGAAGCTTTCTTT,CASSPQVLNTEAFF
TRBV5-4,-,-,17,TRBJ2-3,TGTGCCAGCAGCTTGCAGGGCCGACTAGTGAGCACAGATACGCAGTATTTT,CASSLQGRLVSTDTQYF
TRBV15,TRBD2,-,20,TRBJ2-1,TGTGCCACCAGCAGAGAGGTAGCGGGAGGATTGGGCCACATGCGTAATGAGCAGTTCTTC,CATSREVAGGLGHMRNEQFF
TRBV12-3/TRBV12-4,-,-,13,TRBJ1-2,TGTGCCAGCAGTTTAGCTTCCCGCCGGGGCTACACCTTC,CASSLASRRGYTF
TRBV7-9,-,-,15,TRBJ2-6,TGTGCCAGCAGCCTGACGCGGTCTGGGGCCAACGTCCTGACTTTC,CASSLTRSGANVLTF
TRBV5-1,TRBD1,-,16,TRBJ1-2,TGCGCCAGCAGCCCCGGACAGGGAGTAATGGGTTATGGCTACACCTTC,CASSPGQGVMGYGYTF
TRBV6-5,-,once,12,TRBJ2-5,TGTGCCAGCAGGACCGGGCAAGAGACCCAGTACTTC,CASRTGQETQYF
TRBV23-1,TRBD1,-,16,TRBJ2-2,TGCGCCAGCAGTTTCCTACAGGGGGCCGCTCCGGAGGAGCTGTTTTTT,CASSFLQGAAPEELFF
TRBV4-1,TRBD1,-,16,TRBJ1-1,TGCGCCAGCAGCCGAGTGATTACAGGGGCGGGCACTGAAGCTTTCTTT,CASSRVITGAGTEAFF
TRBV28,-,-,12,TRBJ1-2,TGTGCCAGCAGATACCTGGCGGGTGGCTACACCTTC,CASRYLAGGYTF
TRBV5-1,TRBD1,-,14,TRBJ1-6,TGCGCCAGCAGAGCAGGACAGGGGCGAGAACCCCTCCACTTT,CASRAGQGREPLHF
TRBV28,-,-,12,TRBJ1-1,TGTGCCAGCAGATTAGGTACAAGTGCAGCTTTCTTT,CASRLGTSAAFF
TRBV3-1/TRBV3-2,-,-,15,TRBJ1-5,TGTGCCAGCAGCCAAGGGACAAAACTAAATCAGCCCCAGCATTTT,CASSQGTKLNQPQHF
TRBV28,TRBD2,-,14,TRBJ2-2,TGTGCCAGCAGGCCTAGCGGGTCTTCCGGGGAGCTGTTTTTT,CASRPSGSSGELFF
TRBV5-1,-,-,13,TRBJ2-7,TGCGCCAGCAGCTTCGCCCTAGCCGGCGAGCAGTACTTC,CASSFALAGEQYF
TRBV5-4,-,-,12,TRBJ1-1,TGTGCCAGCAGTACAGGGCTGGCTGAAGCTTTCTTT,CASSTGLAEAFF
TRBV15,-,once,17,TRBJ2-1,TGTGCCACCAGCAGTCCCCCCGGGCGGGCGCTCTACAATGAGCAGTTCTTC,CATSSPPGRALYNEQFF
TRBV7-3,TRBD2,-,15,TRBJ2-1,TGTGCCAGCAGTCGACTAGCGAGCTCCTACAATGAGCAGTTCTTC,CASSRLASSYNEQFF
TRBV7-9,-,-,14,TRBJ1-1,TGTGCCAGCAGCTTGGGTAATGGAGGGACTGAAGCTTTCTTT,CASSLGNGGTEAFF
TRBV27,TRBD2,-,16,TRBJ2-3,TGTGCCAGCAACCCTCGGACTAGCGGGAGATCAGATACGCAGTATTTT,CASNPRTSGRSDTQYF
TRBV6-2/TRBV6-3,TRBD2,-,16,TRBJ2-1,TGTGCCAGCAGTCCCGCGCGGGGACTCCCGGGAGGTGAGCAGTTCTTC,CASSPARGLPGGEQFF
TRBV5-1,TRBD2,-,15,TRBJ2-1,TGCGCCAGCAGCTTGGATACTAGCGGGAGAGGTGAGCAGTTCTTC,CASSLDTSGRGEQFF
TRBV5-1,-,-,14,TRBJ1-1,TGCGCCAGCGAGCGGGGGGGAGTGAACACTGAAGCTTTCTTT,CASERGGVNTEAFF
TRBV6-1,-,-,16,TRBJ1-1,TGTGCCAGCAGTGAATCACTAGGGTTGGGAAACACTGAAGCTTTCTTT,CASSESLGLGNTEAFF
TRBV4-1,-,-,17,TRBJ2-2,TGCGCCAGCAGCCTCAACGTAGCGGACCCAAACACCGGGGAGCTGTTTTTT,CASSLNVADPNTGELFF
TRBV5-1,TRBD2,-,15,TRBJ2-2,TGCGCCAGCAGCTTGGGGACTAGCGCCCCGAGGGAGCTGTTTTTT,CASSLGTSAPRELFF
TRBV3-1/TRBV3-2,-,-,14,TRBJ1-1,TGTGCCAGCAGACTTACGACTGTCACGCCTGAAGCTTTCTTT,CASRLTTVTPEAFF